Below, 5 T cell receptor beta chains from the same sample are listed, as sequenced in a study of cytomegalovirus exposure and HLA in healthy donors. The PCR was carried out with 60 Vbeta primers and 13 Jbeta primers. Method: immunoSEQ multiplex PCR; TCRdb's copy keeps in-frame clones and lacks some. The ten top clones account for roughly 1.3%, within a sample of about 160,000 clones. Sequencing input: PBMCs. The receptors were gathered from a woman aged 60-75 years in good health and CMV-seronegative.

CDR3 loop: CASSAGGVYEQYF. In nucleotides, the CDR3 is TGTGCCAGCAGCGCCGGGGGGGTCTACGAGCAGTACTTC. This chain links TRBV5-7 with TRBJ2-7; 8 nucleotides match TRBD2. TRBV5-7 has ORF status, its function being uncertain. Germline trimming cut 4 bases from V and 3 bases from J; bases unmatched to any gene: 3. The CDR3 has 13 residues.

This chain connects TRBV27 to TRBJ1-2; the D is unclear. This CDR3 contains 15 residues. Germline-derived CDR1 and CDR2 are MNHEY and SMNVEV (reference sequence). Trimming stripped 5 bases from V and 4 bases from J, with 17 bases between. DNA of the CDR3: TGTGCCAGCAGTGGCCTGAGGGCGGGGAGCTATGGCTACACCTTC. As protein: CASSGLRAGSYGYTF.

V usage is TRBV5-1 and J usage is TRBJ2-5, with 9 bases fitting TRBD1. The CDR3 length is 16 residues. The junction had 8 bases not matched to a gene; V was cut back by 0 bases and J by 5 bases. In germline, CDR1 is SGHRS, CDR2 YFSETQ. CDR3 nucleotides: TGCGCCAGCAGCTTGGTCGGGACAGGGTCGGTGGAGACCCAGTACTTC. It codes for CASSLVGTGSVETQYF.

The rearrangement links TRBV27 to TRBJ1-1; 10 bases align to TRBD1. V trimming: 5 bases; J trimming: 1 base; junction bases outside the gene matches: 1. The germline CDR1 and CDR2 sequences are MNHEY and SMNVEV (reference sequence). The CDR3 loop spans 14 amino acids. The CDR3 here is CASSRDRGNTEAFF. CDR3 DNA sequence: TGTGCCAGCAGTCGGGACAGGGGGAACACTGAAGCTTTCTTT.

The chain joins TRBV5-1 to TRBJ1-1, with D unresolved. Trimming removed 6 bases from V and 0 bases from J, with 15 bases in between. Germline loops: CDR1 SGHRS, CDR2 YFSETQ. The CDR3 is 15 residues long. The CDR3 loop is CASTASNSMNTEAFF. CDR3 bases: TGCGCCAGCACCGCCTCGAACAGTATGAACACTGAAGCTTTCTTT.